These 4 T cell receptor beta chains were all obtained from the same sample, sequenced in a study of blood T cells in healthy people across ages. The authors ran a second PCR of roughly 6 to 11 cycles using a sample-barcoded 5' primer and a J-beta primer mix. TCRdb reanalysed the 5' RACE reads using MiXCR and keeps one entry per CDR3 protein. Of around 1.5 million distinct CDR3 sequences in the sample, roughly 64% were seen once. The specimen sequenced was blood. These receptors came from a man between 18 and 29 years old in good health.

Many counts were recorded for this clonotype. It may be a read error: a sequence one base away is much more abundant. The V gene is TRBV28, the J gene TRBJ2-6; D is perhaps TRBD1 (6 bases). CDR1 is MDHEN, CDR2 SYDVKM, per germline. Trimming cost V 7 bases and J 0 bases, with 13 bases left between them. The CDR3 covers 16 residues. CDR3 DNA sequence: TGTGCCAGCACGGGACACACAAGCTCTGGGGCCAACGTCCTGACTTTC. Translating it yields CASTGHTSSGANVLTF.

This clonotype occurred a few times. This chain links TRBV7-6 with TRBJ1-5; TRBD1 is a possible D gene (6 bases). This CDR3 has 13 residues. Germline CDR1 and CDR2: SGHVS and FNYEAQ. Trimming cost V 5 bases and J 3 bases, with 8 bases left between them. CDR3 bases: TGTGCCAGCAGCCGGGACAACAATCAGCCCCAGCATTTT. It is translated as CASSRDNNQPQHF.

The chain recombines TRBV27 with TRBJ2-1; 7 nucleotides align to TRBD2. The CDR3 is 16 residues long. Germline values: CDR1 MNHEY, CDR2 SMNVEV (reference sequence). V trimming: 4 bases; J trimming: 1 base; junction bases outside the gene matches: 7. The DNA for the CDR3 is TGTGCCAGCAGTTCAAGGCCGGGGGGTTCCTACAATGAGCAGTTCTTC. Translating it yields CASSSRPGGSYNEQFF.

The V gene is TRBV12-3 or TRBV12-4, the J gene TRBJ1-6; 7 bases line up with TRBD1. The V and J ends lost 4 bases and 0 bases, in that order; junction bases with no gene match: 3. The CDR3 is made up of 16 amino acids. The CDR3 DNA follows: TGTGCCAGCAGTTCACAGGGGAGCTCCTATAATTCACCCCTCCACTTT. The encoded protein is CASSSQGSSYNSPLHF.